This TCR beta chain was sequenced during a study of blood T cell repertoires in COVID-19. On the study more broadly: Researchers got acute and convalescent COVID-19 samples from the United States, Italy and Spain. Nucleic acid was either cDNA or gDNA, and it came from T cells, B-cell-depleted T cells, or PBMCs.

CDR1 and CDR2 from the germline V gene are SGHRS and YFSETQ. V shed 5 bases and J 0 bases; nucleotides not matched to a gene: 4. This CDR3 is 16 amino acids long. Under the authors' procedure: Estimation of nucleated cell counts was performed using reference gene primer amplification. Clones were sequenced by immunoSEQ multiplex PCR, and TCRdb holds only the in-frame ones, with some missing. V and J calls plus clone size are reproduced from that table; the DNA served to infer D and trimming. This table holds about 100,000 clones, 84% found once. This sequence joins TRBV5-1 and TRBJ2-2; 10 nucleotides align to TRBD2. This clonotype was sampled from a man aged 65-85 years with active or convalescent COVID-19. The source material was peripheral blood. The CDR3 is CASSYTSGANTGELFF. The CDR3 nucleotides are TGCGCCAGCAGTTACACTAGCGGGGCGAACACCGGGGAGCTGTTTTTT.